This TCR beta chain was captured in a study of early T cells in non-severe SARS-CoV-2 infection. Study context: Unpaired chains resulted from sequencing bulk RNA of unsorted whole blood. Study-level points and caveats: Lookups in VDJdb leaned toward anti-spike CD8 responses and missed private and CD4 specificities.

Individual cDNA molecules were tagged with unique molecular identifiers. TCRdb analysed the 5' RACE reads with MiXCR anew, one entry per CDR3 protein. The table records about 66,000 distinct CDR3 sequences, less than 15% of them present only once. In regard to this clonotype: Its antigen is still unknown.

Looked up from germline, CDR1 is MDHEN and CDR2 is SYDVKM. The CDR3 spans 14 residues. J lost 6 bases, V lost 3 bases, and 7 bases had no gene match. Input material: whole blood. The gene calls are TRBV28 and TRBJ2-7, with 8 bases that match TRBD2. The source of this sequence is an adult who was a healthcare worker with PCR-confirmed SARS-CoV-2 infection or an uninfected control (not recorded which). The CDR3 nucleotides read TGTGCCAGCAGTTTGGGGACTAGTAGAACCGAGCAGTACTTC. Protein sequence: CASSLGTSRTEQYF.